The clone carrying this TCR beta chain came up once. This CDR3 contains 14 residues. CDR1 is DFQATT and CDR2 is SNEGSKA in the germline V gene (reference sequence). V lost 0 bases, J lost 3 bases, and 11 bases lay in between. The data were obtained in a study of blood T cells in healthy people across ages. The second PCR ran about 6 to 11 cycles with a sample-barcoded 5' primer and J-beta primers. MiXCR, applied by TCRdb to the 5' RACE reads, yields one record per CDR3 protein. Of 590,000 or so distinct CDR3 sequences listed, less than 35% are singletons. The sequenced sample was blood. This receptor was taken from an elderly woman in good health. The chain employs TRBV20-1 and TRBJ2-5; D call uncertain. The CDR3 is CSARDFGREETQYF. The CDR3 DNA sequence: TGCAGTGCTAGAGATTTTGGCCGCGAAGAGACCCAGTACTTC.